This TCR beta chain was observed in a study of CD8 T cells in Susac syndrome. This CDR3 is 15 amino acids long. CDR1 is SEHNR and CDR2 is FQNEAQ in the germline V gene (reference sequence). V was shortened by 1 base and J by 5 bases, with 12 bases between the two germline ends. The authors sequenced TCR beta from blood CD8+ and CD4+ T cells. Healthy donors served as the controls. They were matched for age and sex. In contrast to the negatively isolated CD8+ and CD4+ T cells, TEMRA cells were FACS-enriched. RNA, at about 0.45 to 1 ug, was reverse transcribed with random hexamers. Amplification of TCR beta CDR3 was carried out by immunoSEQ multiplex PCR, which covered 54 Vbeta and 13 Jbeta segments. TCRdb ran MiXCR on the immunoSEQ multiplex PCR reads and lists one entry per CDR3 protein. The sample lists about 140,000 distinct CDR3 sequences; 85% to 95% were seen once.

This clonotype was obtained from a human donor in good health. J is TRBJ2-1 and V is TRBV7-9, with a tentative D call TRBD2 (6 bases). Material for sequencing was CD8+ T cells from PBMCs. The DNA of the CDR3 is TGTGCCAGCAGCTTAGTACCGGGAGTGGACAATGAGCAGTTCTTC. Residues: CASSLVPGVDNEQFF.